These T cell receptor beta chains were read from a single sample in a study of T cell repertoires in cytomegalovirus infection. For these TCRs, the target antigens are not known. MiXCR, applied by TCRdb to the reads, yields one record per CDR3 protein. The table lists about a million distinct CDR3 sequences, around 32% of them singletons. The material was cultured CD8+ T cells from PBMCs, obtained from culture after CMV antigen stimulation. The receptors were gathered from a human donor in good health (CMV status not recorded). Some clones in this sample may be carry-over from other donors' samples. Each CDR3 is given with its conserved first and last residue. Each record gives: clone size, J gene, D gene, V gene, CDR3 protein, CDR3 DNA. D genes are given only for firm matches. Clone size is not always given. Where it is, it says once, few, many or a class for expanded clones.

size: few
J: TRBJ2-1
D: NA
V: TRBV6-5
CDR3: CASSTRGGGDNEQFF
DNA: TGTGCCAGCAGCACCAGGGGCGGGGGTGACAATGAGCAGTTCTTC

size: NA
J: TRBJ2-1
D: TRBD2
V: TRBV2
CDR3: CASRLGLAGGPKTNNEQFF
DNA: TGTGCCAGCAGATTAGGACTAGCGGGGGGGCCGAAGACTAATAATGAGCAGTTCTTC

size: NA
J: TRBJ1-5
D: TRBD1
V: TRBV12-3/TRBV12-4
CDR3: CASSRTGLGNQPQHF
DNA: TGTGCCAGCAGTAGGACAGGGCTTGGAAATCAGCCCCAGCATTTT

size: many
J: TRBJ1-1
D: TRBD1
V: TRBV7-6
CDR3: CASTGGNTEAFF
DNA: TGTGCCAGTACAGGGGGGAACACTGAAGCTTTCTTT

size: many
J: TRBJ1-2
D: NA
V: TRBV7-2
CDR3: CASSLRPFGFGYTF
DNA: TGTGCCAGCAGCTTAAGGCCCTTTGGGTTTGGCTACACCTTC

size: NA
J: TRBJ2-4
D: TRBD1
V: TRBV6-2/TRBV6-3
CDR3: CASSSGTGGAGIQYF
DNA: TGTGCCAGCAGCTCCGGGACAGGGGGCGCTGGCATTCAGTACTTC

size: NA
J: TRBJ1-1
D: NA
V: TRBV7-6
CDR3: CASSSGIANTEAFF
DNA: TGTGCCAGCAGCTCAGGCATAGCAAACACTGAAGCTTTCTTT

size: many
J: TRBJ1-1
D: NA
V: TRBV19
CDR3: CASSMGQNTEAFF
DNA: TGTGCCAGTAGTATGGGACAGAACACTGAAGCTTTCTTT

size: few
J: TRBJ1-1
D: TRBD1
V: TRBV2
CDR3: CASRRQGAGNTEAFF
DNA: TGTGCCAGCAGAAGACAGGGGGCGGGGAACACTGAAGCTTTCTTT

size: many
J: TRBJ1-2
D: NA
V: TRBV7-9
CDR3: CASSLVGSYGYTF
DNA: TGTGCCAGCAGCTTAGTGGGATCCTATGGCTACACCTTC

size: few
J: TRBJ2-1
D: TRBD1
V: TRBV28
CDR3: CASSFPQGADNEQFF
DNA: TGTGCCAGCAGTTTTCCCCAGGGGGCCGATAATGAGCAGTTCTTC

size: NA
J: TRBJ2-2
D: NA
V: TRBV7-9
CDR3: CASSTPGFTGELFF
DNA: TGTGCCAGCAGCACTCCGGGGTTCACCGGGGAGCTGTTTTTT

size: many
J: TRBJ2-5
D: TRBD1
V: TRBV12-3/TRBV12-4
CDR3: CASSLGQGVQETQYF
DNA: TGTGCCAGCAGCTTGGGACAGGGGGTACAAGAGACCCAGTACTTC

size: NA
J: TRBJ2-7
D: NA
V: TRBV7-6
CDR3: CASSSKNQAPGWEQYF
DNA: TGTGCCAGCAGCTCTAAGAATCAGGCCCCGGGGTGGGAGCAGTACTTC

size: NA
J: TRBJ1-1
D: TRBD1
V: TRBV10-3
CDR3: CAVGEGATEAFF
DNA: TGTGCCGTGGGGGAGGGGGCCACTGAAGCTTTCTTT

size: NA
J: TRBJ2-1
D: TRBD1
V: TRBV5-1
CDR3: CASSRTATGSSYNEQFF
DNA: TGCGCCAGCAGCAGAACCGCGACAGGGTCTTCCTACAATGAGCAGTTCTTC

size: few
J: TRBJ2-7
D: NA
V: TRBV6-1
CDR3: CASSPTRNSYEQYF
DNA: TGTGCCAGCAGTCCGACTAGAAACTCCTACGAGCAGTACTTC

size: few
J: TRBJ1-2
D: TRBD1
V: TRBV25-1
CDR3: CASRPRDRMFYGYTF
DNA: TGTGCCAGCAGACCCCGGGACAGGATGTTCTATGGCTACACCTTC

size: once
J: TRBJ2-2
D: NA
V: TRBV24-1
CDR3: CATSDYKGTSGELFF
DNA: TGTGCCACCAGTGATTATAAAGGGACATCCGGGGAGCTGTTTTTT

size: many
J: TRBJ1-2
D: NA
V: TRBV15
CDR3: CATSRDEGKNYGYTF
DNA: TGTGCCACCAGCAGAGATGAGGGGAAGAACTATGGCTACACCTTC

size: few
J: TRBJ2-7
D: NA
V: TRBV7-9
CDR3: CASSQGFYEQYF
DNA: TGTGCCAGCAGCCAGGGATTCTACGAGCAGTACTTC

size: NA
J: TRBJ2-1
D: NA
V: TRBV6-1
CDR3: CASSEARDVVLSYNEQFF
DNA: TGTGCCAGCAGTGAAGCGCGCGATGTGGTGTTGTCGTACAATGAGCAGTTCTTC